One T cell receptor beta chain is described in this entry. Its antigen has not been determined. Nothing much larger sits one base from this clone, and base qualities are not available. This entry comes from a study of blood T cell repertoires in COVID-19 (dated by TCRdb to 2019 to 2021). Background on the whole study: The collaborator samples originated in the United States, Italy and Spain and spanned the acute and convalescent phases of COVID-19. The material from the prospective study consisted of cDNA or gDNA derived from T cells, B-cell-depleted T cells, or PBMCs. Deeply sampled blood TCRbeta repertoires from subjects exposed to, actively infected with, or recovered from COVID-19 were included in the dataset. The repertoires were released in a freely available public database meant as a resource for research on the immune response to SARS-CoV-2. Samples came from the ongoing ImmuneRACE study (first 160 participants) plus 1,254 subjects from 6 global collaborators. A de-identified subject ID, COVID-19 status, age in years and sex were almost always included in the sample metadata. Where available, HLA class I and class II types were obtained from metadata supplied by the sample provider rather than from assay-based typing. Points the paper makes about the study in general: How much clinical and demographic metadata was included differed by source and by participant, and the metadata was provided uncurated.

One collaborating source in Seattle enrolled patients during active infection and followed them longitudinally through the course of disease. Collaborating institutions collected whole blood in K2EDTA tubes following their own protocols. For TCRbeta analysis, collaborators shipped samples in one of three forms: frozen whole blood, isolated PBMCs, or DNA extracted from either of those sample types. TCRbeta CDR3 regions were amplified from genomic DNA by means of the immunoSEQ Assay, a bias-controlled multiplex PCR. Processing in the source paper ran as follows. The number of nucleated cells in each sample was estimated from the amplification of reference gene primers within the assay. To quantify the absolute abundance of each unique TCRbeta CDR3 rearrangement, sequence reads were collapsed and filtered. For each sample, productive Simpson clonality was calculated as the square root of Simpson's diversity index over productive rearrangements. In TCRdb, the immuneACCESS table is reduced to in-frame sequences with V and J assigned. These tables do not hold every clone; where another copy was compared, an unresolved V gene accounts for under half, and the others remain unexplained. V and J calls and clone size follow that table, whereas D and trimming were derived from the DNA. A total of 250,000 to 300,000 clones appear in this sample, around 92% of them only once. Approximately 10% of the sample is taken by the ten largest.

From the germline V gene, CDR1 is SGHTA and CDR2 is FQGNSA. The CDR3 goes from the cysteine to the phenylalanine over 14 residues. Just the 42-base CDR3 DNA is kept, in frame starting at base 1. Trimming costs V 0 bases and J 13 bases, and their ends lie 13 bases apart. This chain is built from TRBV7-2 and TRBJ1-6; the D gene identity is not certain. Sequencing was performed on peripheral blood. The sequence came from a woman aged 30 to 39 with COVID-19, enrolled during active disease. The CDR3 sequence is CASSLAADGWPLHF. The nucleotide sequence is TGTGCCAGCAGCTTAGCGGCGGATGGTTGGCCCCTCCACTTT.